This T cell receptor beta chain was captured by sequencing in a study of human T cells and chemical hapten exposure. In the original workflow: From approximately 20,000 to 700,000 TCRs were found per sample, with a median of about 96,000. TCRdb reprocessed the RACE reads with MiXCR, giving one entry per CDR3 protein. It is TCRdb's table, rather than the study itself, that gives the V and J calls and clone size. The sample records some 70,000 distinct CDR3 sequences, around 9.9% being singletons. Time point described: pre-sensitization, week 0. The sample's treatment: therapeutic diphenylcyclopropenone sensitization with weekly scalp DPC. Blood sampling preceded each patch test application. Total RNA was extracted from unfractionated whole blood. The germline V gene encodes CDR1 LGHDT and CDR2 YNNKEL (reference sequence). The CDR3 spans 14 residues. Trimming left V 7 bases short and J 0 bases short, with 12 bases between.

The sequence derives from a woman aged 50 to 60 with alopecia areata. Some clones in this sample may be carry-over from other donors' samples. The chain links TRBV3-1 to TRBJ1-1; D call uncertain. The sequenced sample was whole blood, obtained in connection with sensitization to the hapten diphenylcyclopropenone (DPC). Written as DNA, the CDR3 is TGTGCCAGCACCCGAGGTGGACTGAACACTGAAGCTTTCTTT. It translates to CASTRGGLNTEAFF.